Below, 15 T cell receptor beta chains from the same sample are listed, as sequenced in a study of human T cells and chemical hapten exposure. MiXCR was run by TCRdb on the RACE reads, yielding one entry per CDR3 protein. Found here are fewer than 100,000 distinct CDR3 sequences, about 8.6% of them singletons; the top ten hold about 1.7%. Time point here: healthy volunteer bleed at 6 weeks. Blood, whole and unfractionated, served as the source for total RNA extraction. The sequencing sample was made of whole blood. These receptors were obtained from a female donor in good health. Some clones in this sample may be carry-over from other donors' samples.

The chain has TRBV20-1 and TRBJ2-7; D might be TRBD1 or TRBD2, each matching 6 bases. Germline V lookup: CDR1 DFQATT, CDR2 SNEGSKA (reference sequence). V dropped 5 bases and J dropped 2 bases, with 13 bases sitting between them. The CDR3 has 13 residues. The CDR3 reads CSAGLQGAYEQYF. In DNA form, the CDR3 reads TGCAGTGCTGGACTACAGGGCGCCTACGAGCAGTACTTC.

V gene TRBV18 combines with J gene TRBJ1-2, with D tentatively TRBD1 (5 bases). The CDR3 has 13 residues. CDR1 and CDR2 from the germline V gene are KGHSH and LQKENI. Trimming shortened V by 1 base and J by 7 bases, and 10 bases separated the two germline ends. CDR3 protein: CASSPRGDAGYTF. The CDR3 DNA is TGTGCCAGCTCACCACGCGGGGACGCTGGCTACACCTTC.

V gene TRBV12-3 or TRBV12-4 combines with J gene TRBJ2-1, with D perhaps TRBD2 (6 bases). The CDR3 extends over 14 amino acids. V was pared by 8 bases and J by 7 bases, with 18 bases between. CDR3 bases: TGTGCCAGCTCCCCGGGGGATATAAGGAATGAGCAGTTCTTC. It is translated as CASSPGDIRNEQFF.

This clonotype was seen repeatedly, ten times or more. The rearrangement uses TRBV29-1 and TRBJ2-7; either TRBD1 or TRBD2 may fit D (5 bases each). Germline CDR1 SQVTM, CDR2 ANQGSEA. V was trimmed by 6 bases and J by 2 bases, leaving 17 bases between them. CDR3 size: 14 residues. DNA of the CDR3: TGCAGCGTAGATCCGGGACGGGGCACCTACGAGCAGTACTTC. As protein: CSVDPGRGTYEQYF.

The table lists this clonotype with many counts. The V call is TRBV6-2 or TRBV6-3, the J call TRBJ2-1; 7 bases align to TRBD2. This CDR3 region has 14 residues. Trimming at V came to 1 base and at J to 9 bases, leaving 6 bases not matched to a gene. Germline CDR1 reads MNHEY; CDR2 reads SVGEGT. The CDR3 region is CASSYFTGGSEQFF. CDR3 in DNA: TGTGCCAGCAGTTACTTCACGGGGGGAAGTGAGCAGTTCTTC.

Turning to this clonotype: A single base separates this from a much larger clone, so it may be a read error. J is TRBJ2-1 and V is TRBV19; D perhaps matches TRBD2 (5 bases). V gave up 6 bases and J gave up 14 bases, with 20 bases separating them. The CDR3 length is 13 residues. Germline V CDR1 and CDR2: LNHDA, SQIVND (reference sequence). CDR3 coding DNA: TGTGCCAGTAGGCAGGCGGGTTCGTCCCCCAAGTTCTTC. Its translation is CASRQAGSSPKFF.

The sample holds a few counts of this clonotype. The chain employs TRBV29-1 and TRBJ2-5; 8 bases are shared with TRBD2. Trimming at V came to 4 bases and at J to 2 bases, leaving 3 bases not matched to a gene. This CDR3 region has 13 residues. Per the germline V gene, CDR1 is SQVTM and CDR2 is ANQGSEA. DNA of the CDR3: TGCAGCGTTGCCCGCGGGGGGCAAGAGACCCAGTACTTC. Protein product: CSVARGGQETQYF.

The chain is built from TRBV12-3 or TRBV12-4 and TRBJ1-1; 7 bases match TRBD1. Losses at the gene ends were 6 bases for V and 0 bases for J; bases not matched to a gene: 10. This CDR3 is 16 amino acids long. The CDR3 region is CASRANRGGVNTEAFF. The CDR3 bases are TGTGCCAGCAGAGCTAACAGGGGTGGAGTGAACACTGAAGCTTTCTTT.

At least ten counts were recorded for this clonotype. The rearrangement links TRBV7-9 to TRBJ1-1; D uncertain. This CDR3 contains 11 residues. V was trimmed by 4 bases and J by 11 bases, leaving 11 bases between them. Germline V gives CDR1 SEHNR, CDR2 FQNEAQ (reference sequence). The CDR3 loop is CASSSGYRAFF. The CDR3 DNA follows: TGTGCCAGCAGCTCGGGCTACCGGGCTTTCTTT.

The sample holds many counts of this clonotype. The V gene is TRBV5-1, the J gene TRBJ2-1, with 9 bases matching TRBD2. Germline V gene lookup returns CDR1 SGHRS and CDR2 YFSETQ. This CDR3 contains 20 residues. The trim removed 4 bases at V and 7 bases at J, leaving 24 bases unmatched. The CDR3 bases are TGCGCCAGCAGCCCCGGAGGGCGTTCTCTGCGGGGGGGCCCCCGGAATGAGCAGTTCTTC. Protein product: CASSPGGRSLRGGPRNEQFF.

At least ten counts were recorded for this clonotype. This chain uses TRBV20-1 with TRBJ1-1, with a possible D match to TRBD1 (6 bases). The CDR3 runs to 15 residues. The V end lost 5 bases, the J end lost 8 bases, and 24 bases lay between the germline ends. Germline V gene lookup returns CDR1 DFQATT and CDR2 SNEGSKA (reference sequence). CDR3 in DNA: TGCAGTGCTGATCAAGGAGTTGTCAGGGGAACCGAAGCTTTCTTT. Translated: CSADQGVVRGTEAFF.

This clonotype turned up a few times. This rearrangement joins TRBV27 to TRBJ2-3; 8 positions agree with TRBD2. V dropped 5 bases and J dropped 4; count of bases not matched to a gene: 11. This CDR3 spans 16 amino acids. Germline V gene lookup returns CDR1 MNHEY and CDR2 SMNVEV (reference sequence). CDR3 loop: CASSPERGGPPDTQYF. The CDR3 DNA reads as TGTGCCAGCAGTCCGGAACGCGGGGGGCCACCAGATACGCAGTATTTT.

This clonotype was observed a handful of times. The rearrangement uses TRBV6-2 or TRBV6-3 and TRBJ2-2, with 8 bases matching TRBD1. This CDR3 is 14 amino acids long. The V gene's germline CDR1 is MNHEY and CDR2 SVGEGT. The V segment lost 5 bases and the J segment 6 bases; nucleotides outside the gene matches: 5. CDR3 residues: CASSRTGSAGELFF. The CDR3 DNA sequence: TGTGCCAGCAGTCGGACAGGGTCAGCCGGGGAGCTGTTTTTT.

The gene calls are TRBV16 and TRBJ1-1, with a tentative D call TRBD1 (5 bases). Between the trimmed V and J ends, which lost 8 bases and 1 base, there was a span of 11 bases. The germline CDR1 and CDR2 sequences are KGHSY and FQNENV. CDR3 length: 13 residues. The CDR3 sequence: CASGGTGNTEAFF. The CDR3 region has the DNA TGTGCCAGCGGGGGGACGGGGAACACTGAAGCTTTCTTT.

A note on this clonotype: A much larger clone differs by one base, so this may be a read error. V is TRBV6-4 and J is TRBJ1-5; 7 nucleotides agree with TRBD1. With 2 bases clipped from V and 5 bases from J, the junction kept 9 bases outside the gene matches. This CDR3 has 16 amino acids. Germline-derived CDR1 and CDR2 are MRHNA and SNTAGT. The CDR3 region has the DNA TGTGCCAGCAGTGACCGTGACAGGGAGGGGGATCAGCCCCAGCATTTT. Protein sequence: CASSDRDREGDQPQHF.